The 24 T cell receptor beta chains in this list originate from one sample, sequenced in a study of CXCR3-negative and CXCR3-positive naive CD8 T cells. Broader study findings: Hydrophobicity was higher for TRB CDR3s found in CXCR3-positive naive cells than in CXCR3-negative naive cells.

Their antigen targets remain unknown. Carrying UMI labels, the TRB cDNA libraries were prepared through 5' RACE. TCRdb re-called the 5' RACE reads and shows each CDR3 protein once, DNA omitted. Its listing shows more than 80,000 distinct CDR3 sequences. The sequenced material came from naive CXCR3+ CD8+ T cells from blood. Stated subset: CD45RO-CCR7+CD27+CD95- naive CD8+ T cells expressing CXCR3 (TNR3+). These receptors came from a human donor in good health. Some clones in this sample may be carry-over from other donors' samples.

The chain employs TRBV7-9 and TRBJ1-2. The germline V gene encodes CDR1 SEHNR and CDR2 FQNEAQ (reference sequence). The CDR3 extends over 12 amino acids. CDR3 region: CASSVGDYGYTF.

The gene calls are TRBV14 and TRBJ2-1; TCRdb's D gene call, TRBD2, goes unchecked for lack of DNA. CDR1 SGHDN and CDR2 FVKESK come from the germline V gene. The length of the CDR3 is 16 residues. The CDR3 here is CASSQRFSGTHNEQFF.

V usage is TRBV9 and J usage is TRBJ2-1. CDR3 length equals 12 residues. Germline lookup yields CDR1 SGDLS and CDR2 YYNGEE. The CDR3 here is CASSVMSNEQFF.

V usage is TRBV6-5 and J usage is TRBJ2-1. CDR3 length equals 13 residues. Germline values: CDR1 MNHEY, CDR2 SVGAGI. CDR3 loop: CASSYSRVNEQFF.

The chain uses TRBV7-9 and TRBJ2-7. The CDR3 is 13 residues long. The germline V gene has CDR1 SEHNR and CDR2 FQNEAQ (reference sequence). The CDR3 loop is CASSLPGPYEQYF.

The V gene is TRBV3-1, the J gene TRBJ1-5. Germline V gene sequence: CDR1 LGHDT, CDR2 YNNKEL (reference sequence). CDR3 length: 13 residues. The CDR3 protein is CASSQAGGQPQHF.

The genes are TRBV29-1 and TRBJ2-1; TCRdb lists TRBD1, though no DNA is available to test this call. Germline assignment: CDR1 SQVTM and CDR2 ANQGSEA. The CDR3 has 11 residues. CDR3 in amino acids: CSVRQGNEQFF.

V and J are TRBV7-9 and TRBJ2-7; without DNA, the TCRdb call of TRBD2 cannot be checked. The germline CDR1 and CDR2 sequences are SEHNR and FQNEAQ (reference sequence). The CDR3 extends over 13 amino acids. The CDR3 loop is CASNQAGNYEQYF.

The chain combines TRBV27 with TRBJ1-1. Germline V CDR1 and CDR2: MNHEY, SMNVEV (reference sequence). The CDR3 extends over 12 amino acids. The CDR3 reads CASRAEDTEAFF.

The V gene is TRBV12-3 or TRBV12-4, the J gene TRBJ2-7; as DNA is missing, the TRBD1 call by TCRdb cannot be tested. This CDR3 contains 12 residues. The CDR3 reads CASSTTGPEQYF.

The chain has TRBV4-3 and TRBJ2-7. The germline gives CDR1 LGHNA, CDR2 YSLEER. This CDR3 is 15 amino acids long. CDR3 sequence reads: CASSQEQGGSYEQYF.

The rearrangement uses TRBV29-1 and TRBJ2-2; no DNA is available, so the TRBD1 call from TCRdb remains unchecked. The germline V gene encodes CDR1 SQVTM and CDR2 ANQGSEA. The CDR3 is 12 amino acids. CDR3: CSVTGEAGELFF.

J is TRBJ2-2 and V is TRBV3-1. The CDR3 has 14 amino acids. Germline lookup yields CDR1 LGHDT and CDR2 YNNKEL (reference sequence). This chain's CDR3 is CASAHTLNTGELFF.

The chain uses TRBV5-4 and TRBJ2-3. The germline V gene encodes CDR1 SGHNT and CDR2 YYREEE (reference sequence). The CDR3 is 12 amino acids. CDR3 protein: CASSWGEDTQYF. The complete variable domain, with remaining parts taken from reference TRBV5-4 and TRBJ2-3, reads ETGVTQSPTHLIKTRGQQVTLRCSSQSGHNTVSWYQQALGQGPQFIFQYYREEENGRGNFPPRFSGLQFPNYSSELNVNALELDDSALYLCASSWGEDTQYFGPGTRLTVL.

The rearrangement joins TRBV27 to TRBJ2-1; TCRdb lists TRBD1, though no DNA is available to test this call. From germline, CDR1 is MNHEY and CDR2 SMNVEV (reference sequence). The CDR3 spans 15 residues. The CDR3 loop reads CASSPGTRPVNEQFF.

The chain combines TRBV14 with TRBJ2-3. This CDR3 region has 18 residues. CDR1 and CDR2 from the germline V gene are SGHDN and FVKESK. The CDR3 spells CASSQELRGPTVADTQYF.

The chain joins TRBV6-5 to TRBJ1-1. Germline V gene sequence: CDR1 MNHEY, CDR2 SVGAGI. CDR3 length: 14 amino acids. The CDR3 loop is CASSPDTRNTEAFF.

The CDR3 loop is CASSPLGQGTSYEQYF. This chain joins TRBV28 and TRBJ2-7; TCRdb returns TRBD1, unconfirmable since there is no DNA. Germline assignment: CDR1 MDHEN and CDR2 SYDVKM. This CDR3 is 16 amino acids long.

The V gene is TRBV7-8, the J gene TRBJ2-1; there is no DNA to check the TCRdb D call of TRBD2. This CDR3 comprises 16 residues. Germline V gene lookup returns CDR1 SGHVS and CDR2 FQNEAQ. CDR3 loop: CASSLRLAGEYNEQFF.

This chain links TRBV7-6 with TRBJ1-1; checking the TCRdb D call of TRBD1 is not possible without DNA. Germline assignment: CDR1 SGHVS and CDR2 FNYEAQ. The CDR3 is 13 amino acids. The CDR3 protein is CASRTGGNTEAFF. The whole variable domain, filled in from reference TRBV7-6 and TRBJ1-1, reads GAGVSQSPRYKVTKRGQDVALRCDPISGHVSLYWYRQALGQGPEFLTYFNYEAQQDKSGLPNDRFSAERPEGSISTLTIQRTEQRDSAMYRCASRTGGNTEAFFGQGTRLTVV.

This chain's CDR3 is CASMAGDTQYF. The chain is built from TRBV12-3 or TRBV12-4 and TRBJ2-3. The CDR3 spans 11 residues.

This chain uses TRBV29-1 with TRBJ2-6; lacking DNA, the TRBD1 call made by TCRdb goes unchecked. The CDR3 covers 14 residues. In germline, CDR1 is SQVTM, CDR2 ANQGSEA. CDR3 region: CSVLGVAGANVLTF.

V gene TRBV7-9 combines with J gene TRBJ2-7; TCRdb's D call of TRBD1 is untestable without DNA. The CDR3 loop spans 14 amino acids. The V gene's germline CDR1 is SEHNR and CDR2 FQNEAQ (reference sequence). The CDR3 reads CASGSGRLPYEQYF.

The chain combines TRBV29-1 with TRBJ2-5; TCRdb proposes TRBD1, but this gene call is untestable without DNA. The CDR3 extends over 15 amino acids. Per germline, CDR1 SQVTM and CDR2 ANQGSEA. CDR3 amino acids: CSALKPWTGQETQYF.